What follows are 17 T cell receptor beta chains derived from one specimen sequenced in a study of control samples from healthy donors and cancer patients. TCRdb's table, derived via immunoSEQ multiplex PCR, lists solely in-frame clones and lacks some. The sample carries some 150,000 clones, roughly 92% recorded once. Sequenced material: blood. The origin of the receptors is a man in his forties in good health.

This chain connects TRBV29-1 to TRBJ2-5, with TRBD1 matching 8 bases. Losses at the gene ends were 3 bases for V and 0 bases for J; bases not matched to a gene: 24. This CDR3 comprises 21 residues. Germline CDR1 reads SQVTM; CDR2 reads ANQGSEA. CDR3 amino acids: CSVDQGAVSSTYTSYQETQYF. Here the CDR3 DNA reads TGCAGCGTTGATCAGGGGGCGGTCAGCTCGACTTACACCTCATACCAAGAGACCCAGTACTTC.

The chain employs TRBV6-6 and TRBJ2-5; D perhaps matches TRBD1 (5 bases). Trimming left V 0 bases short and J 2 bases short, with 13 bases between. The CDR3 is 16 residues long. CDR1 is MNHNY and CDR2 is SVGAGI in the germline V gene (reference sequence). CDR3 protein: CASSYSLGAGQETQYF. DNA of the CDR3: TGTGCCAGCAGTTACTCTCTAGGGGCAGGACAAGAGACCCAGTACTTC.

The chain joins TRBV4-3 to TRBJ1-1; tentative D call: TRBD1 (5 bases). CDR1 and CDR2 (germline): LGHNA, YSLEER. CDR3 length: 15 residues. Trimming cost V 0 bases and J 5 bases, with 13 bases left between them. The CDR3 reads CASSQDRQGRTEAFF. The CDR3 nucleotides read TGCGCCAGCAGCCAAGATAGGCAGGGTCGAACTGAAGCTTTCTTT.

Notes on this clone: Other DNA sequences within the sample encode an identical CDR3. The gene calls are TRBV6-1 and TRBJ1-2; no definite D call. CDR3 length equals 13 residues. V lost 2 bases to trimming and J lost 2 bases, with 6 bases between them. Germline CDR1 is MNHNS and CDR2 is SASEGT. The CDR3 DNA follows: TGTGCCAGCAGTGAAAGACGAAACTATGGCTACACCTTC. Residues: CASSERRNYGYTF.

J is TRBJ1-1 and V is TRBV11-1; no definite D call. The V end was cut by 0 bases, the J end by 5 bases, with 7 bases between. Germline V CDR1 and CDR2: SGHAT, FQDESV (reference sequence). The CDR3 extends over 13 amino acids. CDR3 sequence: CASSLARWTEAFF. The CDR3, as DNA: TGTGCCAGCAGCTTAGCGAGGTGGACTGAAGCTTTCTTT.

The rearrangement joins TRBV28 to TRBJ2-3; 7 bases align to TRBD2. CDR1 and CDR2 (germline): MDHEN, SYDVKM. With V trimmed by 8 bases and J by 3 bases, 11 bases remained unmatched. The CDR3 contains 15 residues. The CDR3 spells CASLPPGGLTDTQYF. The DNA of the CDR3 is TGTGCCAGCCTACCGCCCGGGGGGTTAACAGATACGCAGTATTTT.

The rearrangement uses TRBV27 and TRBJ1-2; 9 bases match TRBD1. With V trimmed by 5 bases and J by 2 bases, 6 bases remained unmatched. Germline V CDR1 and CDR2: MNHEY, SMNVEV (reference sequence). CDR3 length: 15 amino acids. CDR3 sequence: CASSPYRGLNYGYTF. The DNA for the CDR3 is TGTGCCAGCAGTCCGTACAGGGGGCTAAACTATGGCTACACCTTC.

J is TRBJ1-1 and V is TRBV13; no definite D call. The germline CDR1 and CDR2 sequences are PRHDT and FYEKMQ (reference sequence). This CDR3 comprises 15 residues. The ends were cut back, 2 bases at V and 0 bases at J, with 10 bases in the middle. The CDR3 region is CASSLYSELNTEAFF. In nucleotides, the CDR3 is TGTGCCAGCAGCTTATATTCGGAATTGAACACTGAAGCTTTCTTT.

The V gene is TRBV10-2, the J gene TRBJ2-7; no clear D gene. The CDR3 spans 12 residues. Germline V gene lookup returns CDR1 WSHSY and CDR2 SAAADI. V lost 0 bases and J 4 bases, leaving 4 bases between the germline ends. The CDR3 sequence: CASSESLYEQYF. CDR3 DNA: TGCGCCAGCAGTGAGTCGCTTTACGAGCAGTACTTC.

The V and J genes are TRBV5-4 and TRBJ2-3; 8 bases agree with TRBD2. The J segment lost 2 bases and the V segment lost 4 bases, leaving 9 bases of the junction unmatched. CDR1 is SGHNT and CDR2 is YYREEE in the germline V gene (reference sequence). The CDR3 length is 16 residues. CDR3 amino acids: CASSLERGRVTDTQYF. The CDR3 coding sequence is TGTGCCAGCAGCCTGGAGCGGGGGCGGGTCACAGATACGCAGTATTTT.

This chain links TRBV3-1 (or the pseudogene TRBV3-2) with TRBJ2-7; perhaps TRBD1 as D (5 bases). The CDR3 is made up of 14 amino acids. Germline V gene data show CDR1 as LGHDT and CDR2 as YNNKEL (reference sequence). V was pared by 1 base and J by 2 bases, with 9 bases between. In nucleotides, the CDR3 is TGTGCCAGCAGCCAAGCCCTGACAGCCTACGAGCAGTACTTC. It encodes CASSQALTAYEQYF.

This clone appeared a single time. The V call is TRBV2, the J call TRBJ2-7; D possibly matches TRBD1 or TRBD2 (5 bases each). Germline V gene lookup returns CDR1 SNHLY and CDR2 FYNNEI. There are 15 residues in the CDR3. V was pared by 6 bases and J by 9 bases, with 24 bases between. CDR3 amino acids: CASSPGQWGSDGQYF. The CDR3 DNA reads as TGTGCCAGCAGCCCCGGTCAATGGGGGAGCGACGGGCAGTACTTC.

The V gene is TRBV6-2 or TRBV6-3, the J gene TRBJ1-2; tentatively, D is TRBD1 (5 bases). Germline values: CDR1 MNHEY, CDR2 SVGEGT. The CDR3 spans 14 residues. V dropped 5 bases and J dropped 0 bases, with 10 bases sitting between them. CDR3 bases: TGTGCCAGCAGTACTCAGGGATCTAACTATGGCTACACCTTC. This translates into CASSTQGSNYGYTF.

Written as DNA, the CDR3 is TGCGCCAGCAGCCGAGACAGGAACACCGGGGAGCTGTTTTTT. Amino acid sequence: CASSRDRNTGELFF. The chain links TRBV5-1 to TRBJ2-2; D might be TRBD1 (5 bases). The CDR3 sequence is 14 residues long. Germline V gene sequence: CDR1 SGHRS, CDR2 YFSETQ. V lost 4 bases and J 1 base, leaving 8 bases between the germline ends.

J is TRBJ2-3 and V is TRBV5-6; no clear D gene. CDR1 SGHDT and CDR2 YYEEEE come from the germline V gene. The ends were cut back, 1 base at V and 3 bases at J, with 6 bases in the middle. CDR3 size: 13 residues. The CDR3 DNA reads TGTGCCAGCAGCTTGCCCAGGACAGATACGCAGTATTTT. This sequence encodes CASSLPRTDTQYF. The whole variable domain, remainder taken from reference TRBV5-6 and TRBJ2-3, is DAGVTQSPTHLIKTRGQQVTLRCSPKSGHDTVSWYQQALGQGPQFIFQYYEEEERQRGNFPDRFSGHQFPNYSSELNVNALLLGDSALYLCASSLPRTDTQYFGPGTRLTVL.

The rearrangement uses TRBV14 and TRBJ2-7; 9 bases fit TRBD2. Germline CDR1 is SGHDN and CDR2 is FVKESK. The V and J ends lost 3 bases and 4 bases, in that order; junction bases with no gene match: 10. This CDR3 has 16 amino acids. CDR3 sequence reads: CASSHTDSGRRYEQYF. CDR3 DNA: TGTGCCAGCAGCCACACCGATAGCGGGAGAAGGTACGAGCAGTACTTC.

This rearrangement joins TRBV4-3 to TRBJ1-2; TRBD1 aligns across 9 bases. Germline-derived CDR1 and CDR2 are LGHNA and YSLEER. The CDR3 runs 16 residues. V was pared by 0 bases and J by 3 bases, with 5 bases of the junction left unmatched. CDR3 nucleotides: TGCGCCAGCAGCCAAGACGCGGGACAGGGCGACTATGGCTACACCTTC. Amino acid sequence: CASSQDAGQGDYGYTF.